The 11 T cell receptor beta chains in this list originate from one sample, sequenced in a study of blood T cells in healthy people across ages. A second PCR, run for about 6 to 11 cycles, used a sample-barcoded 5' primer plus a J-beta primer mix. TCRdb ran MiXCR on the 5' RACE reads and lists one entry per CDR3 protein. The sample has approximately 670,000 distinct CDR3 sequences, approximately 40% seen once; the top ten hold 30%. Sequenced material: blood. The receptors originated from an elderly man in good health.

This rearrangement joins TRBV10-3 to TRBJ2-3; D gene ambiguous. The CDR3 is 15 residues long. V lost 0 bases, J lost 1 base, and 8 bases lay in between. CDR1 ENHRY and CDR2 SYGVKD come from the germline V gene. CDR3 in amino acids: CAISESSGGTDTQYF. DNA of the CDR3: TGTGCCATCAGTGAGTCCTCAGGTGGCACAGATACGCAGTATTTT.

V usage is TRBV28 and J usage is TRBJ2-2, with 9 bases identical to TRBD1. The germline V gene encodes CDR1 MDHEN and CDR2 SYDVKM. The CDR3 is made up of 14 amino acids. Unmatched junction bases numbered 7, after V lost 10 bases and J lost 4 bases. DNA for the CDR3: TGTGCCATCACCGGGACAGGGCCCACCGGGGAGCTGTTTTTT. Translation gives CAITGTGPTGELFF.

This clonotype has a handful of counts. The chain joins TRBV7-9 to TRBJ1-4; the match to TRBD1 covers 8 bases. The CDR3 loop spans 14 amino acids. Germline CDR1 is SEHNR and CDR2 is FQNEAQ (reference sequence). J gave up 5 bases and V 3 bases, and 2 bases lay outside the gene matches. The CDR3 DNA sequence: TGTGCCAGCAGCTTCTCAGGGGGCAATGAAAAACTGTTTTTT. The encoded protein is CASSFSGGNEKLFF.

The CDR3 sequence: CASNPDVSAYEQYF. As DNA, the CDR3 is TGTGCCAGCAACCCGGACGTTAGCGCCTACGAGCAGTACTTC. The V and J genes are TRBV12-3 or TRBV12-4 and TRBJ2-7; D may be TRBD2 (5 bases). V was shortened by 7 bases and J by 2 bases, with 15 bases between the two germline ends. The CDR3 has 14 amino acids.

The J gene is TRBJ1-5, the V gene TRBV12-3 or TRBV12-4; D uncertain. The CDR3 totals 14 residues. V was pared by 5 bases and J by 4 bases, with 12 bases between. The DNA for the CDR3 is TGTGCCAGCAGTGTAACCGGGGAGAATCAGCCCCAGCATTTT. Translated, it gives CASSVTGENQPQHF.

CDR3 protein: CATRARIYGYTF. CDR3 DNA: TGTGCCACCCGAGCAAGAATCTACGGCTACACCTTC. The gene calls are TRBV2 and TRBJ1-2; D unresolved. Germline CDR1 is SNHLY and CDR2 is FYNNEI. The CDR3 is 12 residues long. V was clipped by 10 bases and J by 8 bases, with 17 bases between them.

This clonotype was picked up a small number of times. The chain recombines TRBV5-1 with TRBJ2-1; D might be TRBD2 (6 bases). The CDR3 is 15 amino acids. Trimming shortened V by 0 bases and J by 4 bases, and 11 bases separated the two germline ends. Germline CDR1 SGHRS, CDR2 YFSETQ. In nucleotides, the CDR3 is TGCGCCAGCAGCTTGGGCCTAGCGACATACAATGAGCAGTTCTTC. This sequence encodes CASSLGLATYNEQFF.

A note on this clonotype: One end of the junction fails to match germline, which may point to a read error. The V and J genes are TRBV10-2 and TRBJ2-1, with 9 bases aligning to TRBD1. This CDR3 is built from 16 residues. From germline, CDR1 is WSHSY and CDR2 SAAADI. CDR3 DNA sequence: TGCGCCGGCAGTTTGACAGGGGGGCTGGGGGACAATGAGCAGTTCTTC. Translation gives CAGSLTGGLGDNEQFF.

The rearrangement joins TRBV7-2 to TRBJ2-1; D remains ambiguous. V was clipped by 2 bases and J by 0 bases, with 14 bases between them. The CDR3 extends over 17 amino acids. Germline V gives CDR1 SGHTA, CDR2 FQGNSA. CDR3: CASSLPRTFSSYNEQFF. The CDR3 DNA sequence: TGTGCCAGCAGCTTACCCAGAACCTTTAGCTCCTACAATGAGCAGTTCTTC. Full variable domain (rest looked up from reference TRBV7-2 and TRBJ2-1): GAGVSQSPSNKVTEKGKDVELRCDPISGHTALYWYRQSLGQGLEFLIYFQGNSAPDKSGLPSDRFSAERTGGSVSTLTIQRTQQEDSAVYLCASSLPRTFSSYNEQFFGPGTRLTVL.

This clonotype was counted a few times. V usage is TRBV5-1 and J usage is TRBJ2-7; 9 bases match TRBD2. Trimming took 0 bases from V and 7 from J; bases not matched to a gene: 8. The CDR3 is made up of 15 amino acids. Germline V lookup: CDR1 SGHRS, CDR2 YFSETQ. CDR3 DNA: TGCGCCAGCAGCTTGGACGGCGGGAGGGCTCAGGAGCAGTACTTC. Protein product: CASSLDGGRAQEQYF.

J is TRBJ2-7 and V is TRBV28; tentatively, D is TRBD2 (5 bases). This CDR3 has 17 residues. V lost 9 bases and J 4 bases, leaving 28 bases between the germline ends. Germline loops: CDR1 MDHEN, CDR2 SYDVKM. CDR3 sequence (DNA): TGTGCCAGTCGTCCCTCGGGCGGGCTCCCGTCCTTATACGAGCAGTACTTC. This gives the protein CASRPSGGLPSLYEQYF.